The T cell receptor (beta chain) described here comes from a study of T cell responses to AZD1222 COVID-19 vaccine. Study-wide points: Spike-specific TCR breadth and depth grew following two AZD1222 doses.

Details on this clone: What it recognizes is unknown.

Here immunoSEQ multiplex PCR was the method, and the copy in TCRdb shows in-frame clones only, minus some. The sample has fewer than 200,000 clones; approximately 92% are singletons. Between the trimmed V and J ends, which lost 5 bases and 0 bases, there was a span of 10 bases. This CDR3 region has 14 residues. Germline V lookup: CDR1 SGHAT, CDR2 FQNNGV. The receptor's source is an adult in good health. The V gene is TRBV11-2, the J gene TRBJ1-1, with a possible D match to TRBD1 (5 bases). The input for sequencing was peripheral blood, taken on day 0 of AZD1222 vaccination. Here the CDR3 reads CASSPGRLNTEAFF. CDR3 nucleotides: TGTGCCAGCAGCCCGGGACGGCTGAACACTGAAGCTTTCTTT.